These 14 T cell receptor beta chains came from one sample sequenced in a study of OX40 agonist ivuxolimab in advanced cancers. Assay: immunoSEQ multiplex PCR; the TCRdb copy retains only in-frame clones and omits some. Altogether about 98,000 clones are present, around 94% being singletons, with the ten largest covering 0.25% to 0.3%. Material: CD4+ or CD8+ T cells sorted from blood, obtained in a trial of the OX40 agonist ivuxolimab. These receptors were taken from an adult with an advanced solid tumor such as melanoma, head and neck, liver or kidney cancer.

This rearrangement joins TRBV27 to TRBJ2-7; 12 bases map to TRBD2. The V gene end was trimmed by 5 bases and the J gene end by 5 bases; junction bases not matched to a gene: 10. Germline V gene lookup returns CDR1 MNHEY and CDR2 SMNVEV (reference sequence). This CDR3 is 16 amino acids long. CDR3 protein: CASSPRRLAGDDEQYF. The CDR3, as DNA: TGTGCCAGCAGTCCTCGTAGACTAGCGGGGGATGACGAGCAGTACTTC.

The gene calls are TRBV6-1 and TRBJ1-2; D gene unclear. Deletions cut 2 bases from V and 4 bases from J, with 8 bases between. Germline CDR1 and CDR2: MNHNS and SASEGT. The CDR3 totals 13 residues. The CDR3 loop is CASSELTVYGYTF. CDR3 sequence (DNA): TGTGCCAGCAGTGAACTTACAGTCTATGGCTACACCTTC.

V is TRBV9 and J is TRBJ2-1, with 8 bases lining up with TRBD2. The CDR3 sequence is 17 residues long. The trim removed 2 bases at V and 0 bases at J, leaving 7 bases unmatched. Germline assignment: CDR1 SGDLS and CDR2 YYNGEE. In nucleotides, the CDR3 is TGTGCCAGCAGCGTGGATAGCGGGGCCTACTCCTACAATGAGCAGTTCTTC. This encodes CASSVDSGAYSYNEQFF.

The CDR3 loop is CASSQVAGLADTQYF. The DNA for the CDR3 is TGTGCCAGCAGCCAAGTCGCGGGGTTGGCAGATACGCAGTATTTT. The chain carries TRBV4-2 and TRBJ2-3; perhaps TRBD2 as D (6 bases). The V end was cut by 1 base, the J end by 4 bases, with 12 bases between. This CDR3 is built from 15 residues. The germline V gene has CDR1 LGHNA and CDR2 YNFKEQ.

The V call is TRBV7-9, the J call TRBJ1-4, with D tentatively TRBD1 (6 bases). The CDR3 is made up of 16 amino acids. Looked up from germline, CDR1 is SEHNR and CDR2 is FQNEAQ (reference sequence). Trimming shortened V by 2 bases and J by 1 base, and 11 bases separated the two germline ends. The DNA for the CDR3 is TGTGCCAGCAGCTTACGGGGGGCGGGAACTAATGAAAAACTGTTTTTT. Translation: CASSLRGAGTNEKLFF.

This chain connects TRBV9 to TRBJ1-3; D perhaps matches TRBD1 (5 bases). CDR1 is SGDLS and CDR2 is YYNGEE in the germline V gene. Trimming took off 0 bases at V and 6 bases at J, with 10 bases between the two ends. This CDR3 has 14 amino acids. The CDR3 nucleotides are TGTGCCAGCAGCGTAGCAGGGAGTAAAAACACCATATATTTT. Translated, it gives CASSVAGSKNTIYF.

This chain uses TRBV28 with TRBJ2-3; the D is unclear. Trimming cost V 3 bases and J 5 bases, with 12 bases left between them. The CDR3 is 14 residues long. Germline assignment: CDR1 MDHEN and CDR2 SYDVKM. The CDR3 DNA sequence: TGTGCCAGCAGTTTCACGGCAGGTGTAGATACGCAGTATTTT. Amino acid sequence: CASSFTAGVDTQYF.

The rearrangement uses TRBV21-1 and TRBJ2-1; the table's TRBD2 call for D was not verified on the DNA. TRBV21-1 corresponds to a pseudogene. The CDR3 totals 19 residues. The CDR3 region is CASSNWASGRENRYNEQFF. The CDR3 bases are TGTGCCAGCAGCAATTGGGCTAGCGGGAGGGAGAATCGGTACAATGAGCAGTTCTTC.

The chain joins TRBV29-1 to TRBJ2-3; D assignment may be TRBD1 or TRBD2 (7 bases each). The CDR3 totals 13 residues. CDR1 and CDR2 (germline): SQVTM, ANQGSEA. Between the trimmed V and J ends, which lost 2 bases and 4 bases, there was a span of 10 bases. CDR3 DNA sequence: TGCAGCGTTGAATCAGGGGGGGCAGATACGCAGTATTTT. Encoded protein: CSVESGGADTQYF.

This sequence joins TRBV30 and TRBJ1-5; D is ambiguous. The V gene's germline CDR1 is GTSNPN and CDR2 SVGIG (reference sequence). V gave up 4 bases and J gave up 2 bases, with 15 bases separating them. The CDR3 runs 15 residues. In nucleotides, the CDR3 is TGTGCCTGGACTCCTACCGGTCTCGGCAATCAGCCCCAGCATTTT. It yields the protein CAWTPTGLGNQPQHF.

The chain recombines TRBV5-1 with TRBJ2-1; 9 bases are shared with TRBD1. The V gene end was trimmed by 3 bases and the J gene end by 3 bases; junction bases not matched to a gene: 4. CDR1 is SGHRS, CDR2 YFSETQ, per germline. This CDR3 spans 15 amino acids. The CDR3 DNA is TGCGCCAGCAGCTCACAGGGGGCTAGCTACAATGAGCAGTTCTTC. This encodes CASSSQGASYNEQFF.

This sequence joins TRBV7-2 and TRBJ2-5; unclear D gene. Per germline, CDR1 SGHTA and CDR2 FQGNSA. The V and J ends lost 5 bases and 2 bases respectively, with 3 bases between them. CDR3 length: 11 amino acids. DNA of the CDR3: TGTGCCAGCAGCCGACAAGAGACCCAGTACTTC. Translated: CASSRQETQYF.

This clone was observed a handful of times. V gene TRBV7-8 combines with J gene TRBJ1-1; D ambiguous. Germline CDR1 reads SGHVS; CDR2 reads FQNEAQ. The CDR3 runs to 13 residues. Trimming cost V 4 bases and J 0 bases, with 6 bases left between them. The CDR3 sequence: CASSWEVNTEAFF. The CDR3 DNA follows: TGTGCCAGCAGCTGGGAGGTGAACACTGAAGCTTTCTTT.

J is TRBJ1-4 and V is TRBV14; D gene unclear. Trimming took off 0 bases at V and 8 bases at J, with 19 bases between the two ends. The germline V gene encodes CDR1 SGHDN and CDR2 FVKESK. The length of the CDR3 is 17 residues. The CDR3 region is CASSQEPNATEREKLFF. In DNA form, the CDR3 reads TGTGCCAGCAGCCAAGAACCGAATGCCACCGAAAGGGAAAAACTGTTTTTT.